One and the same sample provided the 11 T cell receptor beta chains below, sequenced in a study of blood T cell repertoires in COVID-19. The assay was immunoSEQ multiplex PCR, and TCRdb's table has in-frame clones only and misses some. The table includes more than 120,000 clones, 87% detected once. Sequenced material: peripheral blood. Receptor source: a woman aged 45-59 years with active or convalescent COVID-19.

The chain is built from TRBV10-3 and TRBJ1-4; D might be TRBD1 (5 bases). The CDR3 runs to 15 residues. The V gene lost 2 bases and the J gene lost 2 bases, with 9 bases spanning the gap. Germline CDR1 ENHRY, CDR2 SYGVKD. The CDR3 coding sequence is TGTGCCATCAGTGAGGGCAGGGTGACTAATGAAAAACTGTTTTTT. This translates into CAISEGRVTNEKLFF.

J is TRBJ1-2 and V is TRBV11-2; 9 positions agree with TRBD1. The CDR3 totals 13 residues. Trimming at V came to 5 bases and at J to 5 bases, leaving 3 bases not matched to a gene. CDR1 is SGHAT, CDR2 FQNNGV, per germline. The CDR3 region is CASSPDRGYGYTF. The CDR3 nucleotides are TGTGCCAGCAGCCCGGACAGGGGATATGGCTACACCTTC.

V usage is TRBV27 and J usage is TRBJ2-7; D unclear. The V gene's germline CDR1 is MNHEY and CDR2 SMNVEV (reference sequence). Trimming took 3 bases from V and 3 from J, leaving 12 bases between them. The CDR3 is made up of 14 amino acids. This chain's CDR3 is CASSLRRVGYEQYF. The CDR3 DNA reads as TGTGCCAGCAGTTTGCGACGGGTGGGCTACGAGCAGTACTTC.

This sequence joins TRBV19 and TRBJ2-2; D is ambiguous. This CDR3 region has 13 residues. Germline V gene sequence: CDR1 LNHDA, CDR2 SQIVND (reference sequence). Between the trimmed V and J ends, which lost 5 bases and 5 bases, there was a span of 9 bases. CDR3 bases: TGTGCCAGTAGTGTACGACAAACCGGGGAGCTGTTTTTT. As protein: CASSVRQTGELFF.

V is TRBV3-1 (or the pseudogene TRBV3-2) and J is TRBJ1-2, with D maybe TRBD1 (5 bases). The V gene lost 5 bases and the J gene lost 3 bases, with 13 bases spanning the gap. Germline lookup yields CDR1 LGHDT and CDR2 YNNKEL (reference sequence). The CDR3 has 14 residues. The CDR3 loop is CASSRGVIDYGYTF. CDR3 coding DNA: TGTGCCAGCAGCAGGGGTGTTATCGACTATGGCTACACCTTC.

V is TRBV27 and J is TRBJ1-2; D might be TRBD1 (6 bases). Trimming took off 2 bases at V and 4 bases at J, with 26 bases between the two ends. CDR1 is MNHEY, CDR2 SMNVEV, per germline (reference sequence). The CDR3 extends over 19 amino acids. This chain's CDR3 is CASSLKPPQGQSGAYGYTF. CDR3 DNA: TGTGCCAGCAGTTTAAAGCCCCCCCAGGGGCAATCAGGGGCCTATGGCTACACCTTC.

The rearrangement joins TRBV6-5 to TRBJ2-1, with 9 bases identical to TRBD1. Losses at the gene ends were 4 bases for V and 3 bases for J; bases not matched to a gene: 7. Germline loops: CDR1 MNHEY, CDR2 SVGAGI. CDR3 length: 16 amino acids. The CDR3, as DNA: TGTGCCAGCAGTTCACAGGGGGCAGTTAACTACAATGAGCAGTTCTTC. Its translation is CASSSQGAVNYNEQFF.

This clone came up once. V is TRBV6-1 and J is TRBJ1-2, with D perhaps TRBD1 (6 bases). The V end lost 3 bases, the J end lost 7 bases, and 18 bases lay between the germline ends. The V gene's germline CDR1 is MNHNS and CDR2 SASEGT. The CDR3 has 15 residues. In DNA form, the CDR3 reads TGTGCCAGCAGTGATAGAAGACAGGCCGTTTTTGGCTACACCTTC. Translation: CASSDRRQAVFGYTF.

This sequence joins TRBV11-3 and TRBJ1-1, with no clear D. Per the germline V gene, CDR1 is SGHNT and CDR2 is YENEEA. CDR3 length: 13 amino acids. V lost 6 bases to trimming and J lost 1 base, with 9 bases between them. CDR3: CASSSFPNTEAFF. CDR3 sequence (DNA): TGTGCCAGCAGTTCCTTTCCGAACACTGAAGCTTTCTTT.

The chain has TRBV9 and TRBJ1-4, with D possibly TRBD1 on 5 matching bases. The V end was cut by 3 bases, the J end by 7 bases, with 7 bases between. This CDR3 contains 12 residues. Germline assignment: CDR1 SGDLS and CDR2 YYNGEE. CDR3 amino acids: CASSDQGEKLFF. Here the CDR3 DNA reads TGTGCCAGCAGCGACCAGGGTGAAAAACTGTTTTTT. The full variable domain, its missing parts supplied by reference TRBV9 and TRBJ1-4, is DSGVTQTPKHLITATGQRVTLRCSPRSGDLSVYWYQQSLDQGLQFLIQYYNGEERAKGNILERFSAQQFPDLHSELNLSSLELGDSALYFCASSDQGEKLFFGSGTQLSVL.

The V gene is TRBV4-3, the J gene TRBJ2-6; TRBD2 matches at 10 bases. Germline loops: CDR1 LGHNA, CDR2 YSLEER. V gave up 0 bases and J gave up 2 bases; unmatched junction bases: 10. CDR3 size: 20 residues. Written as DNA, the CDR3 is TGCGCCAGCAGCCAAGATCGACCGGGGCTAGCGGGAGCTGGGGCCAACGTCCTGACTTTC. Protein: CASSQDRPGLAGAGANVLTF.